The 17 T cell receptor beta chains in this list originate from one sample, sequenced in a study of shared T cell receptors in the human thymus. TCRdb's copy holds only in-frame clones and misses some; the assay was immunoSEQ multiplex PCR. The sample has hundreds of thousands of clones; roughly 90% are singletons. These data were also reused for a study on human thymus T cells.

Sequencing was performed on thymocytes. The receptors shown here come from a boy in the first two years of life with a congenital heart defect.

This chain uses TRBV6-5 with TRBJ2-1; D perhaps matches TRBD2 (6 bases). V lost 2 bases, J lost 8 bases, and 7 bases lay in between. Per the germline V gene, CDR1 is MNHEY and CDR2 is SVGAGI. The CDR3 is 12 residues long. The CDR3 region is CASSYPGDEQFF. CDR3 nucleotides: TGTGCCAGCAGTTACCCGGGGGATGAGCAGTTCTTC.

The chain uses TRBV9 and TRBJ1-2; D possibly corresponds to TRBD1 (6 bases). The germline V and J ends were trimmed by 3 bases and 4 bases, with 16 bases remaining between them. The CDR3 runs to 15 residues. From germline, CDR1 is SGDLS and CDR2 YYNGEE. The CDR3 here is CASSAPTGKGYGYTF. The CDR3, as DNA: TGTGCCAGCAGCGCTCCCACAGGGAAGGGCTATGGCTACACCTTC.

The chain carries TRBV15 and TRBJ2-7; 7 positions agree with TRBD1. V lost 2 bases to trimming and J lost 4 bases; unmatched junction nucleotides: 11. The CDR3 runs to 16 residues. Per germline, CDR1 LNHNV and CDR2 YYDKDF (reference sequence). Here the CDR3 DNA reads TGTGCCACCAGCAGATTTTGGGCAGGGGGTCGGTACGAGCAGTACTTC. This codes for CATSRFWAGGRYEQYF.

This chain uses TRBV5-1 with TRBJ2-1, with D perhaps matching TRBD1 (7 bases). This CDR3 is 15 amino acids long. V gave up 3 bases and J gave up 1 base, with 11 bases separating them. Germline V gene sequence: CDR1 SGHRS, CDR2 YFSETQ. In nucleotides, the CDR3 is TGCGCCAGCAGCTGGGGGGACAGATCCTACAATGAGCAGTTCTTC. Residues: CASSWGDRSYNEQFF.

J is TRBJ2-7 and V is TRBV11-2; no definite D call. Trimming removed 2 bases from V and 6 bases from J, with 11 bases in between. This CDR3 has 13 residues. Germline V gene sequence: CDR1 SGHAT, CDR2 FQNNGV. CDR3 sequence reads: CASSLFRVSEQYF. In nucleotides, the CDR3 is TGTGCCAGCAGCTTATTTCGGGTCTCCGAGCAGTACTTC.

This clone has only one observation. The J gene is TRBJ2-1, the V gene TRBV30; TRBD1 matches 7 bases. The CDR3 spans 15 residues. Per the germline V gene, CDR1 is GTSNPN and CDR2 is SVGIG (reference sequence). J lost 4 bases, V lost 2 bases, and 8 bases had no gene match. The CDR3 loop reads CAWSKGQTNYNEQFF. Here the CDR3 DNA reads TGTGCCTGGAGTAAGGGACAGACTAATTACAATGAGCAGTTCTTC. Full variable domain (remainder filled in from reference TRBV30 and TRBJ2-1): SQTIHQWPATLVQPVGSPLSLECTVEGTSNPNLYWYRQAAGRGLQLLFYSVGIGQISSEVPQNLSASRPQDRQFILSSKKLLLSDSGFYLCAWSKGQTNYNEQFFGPGTRLTVL.

The V gene is TRBV2, the J gene TRBJ2-2, with 13 bases that match TRBD2. J was trimmed by 6 bases and V by 8 bases; bases with no gene match: 3. Germline CDR1 and CDR2: SNHLY and FYNNEI. The CDR3 sequence is 14 residues long. This CDR3 reads CASRTSGRSGELFF. DNA of the CDR3: TGTGCCAGCCGGACTAGCGGGAGATCCGGGGAGCTGTTTTTT.

The V call is TRBV6-1, the J call TRBJ2-1; 10 nucleotides line up with TRBD2. This CDR3 region has 15 residues. Germline trimming cut 6 bases from V and 7 bases from J; bases unmatched to any gene: 9. Per germline, CDR1 MNHNS and CDR2 SASEGT. The CDR3 nucleotides are TGTGCCAGCAGGGAGCGGGAGGGCCTCCGAAATGAGCAGTTCTTC. This encodes CASREREGLRNEQFF.

The chain combines TRBV19 with TRBJ2-2; D is unresolved. CDR3 length equals 12 residues. With 6 bases removed from V and 3 bases from J, the gap between germline ends came to 5 bases. CDR1 is LNHDA, CDR2 SQIVND, per germline (reference sequence). The CDR3 protein is CASRTDTGELFF. The DNA for the CDR3 is TGTGCCAGTAGGACTGACACCGGGGAGCTGTTTTTT.

The chain employs TRBV18 and TRBJ1-2; 8 bases are shared with TRBD1. V dropped 2 bases and J dropped 8; count of bases not matched to a gene: 13. The CDR3 extends over 16 amino acids. Germline CDR1 and CDR2: KGHSH and LQKENI. CDR3 amino acids: CASSPYYRDRIWGYTF. In DNA, the CDR3 is TGTGCCAGCTCACCATATTACCGGGACAGGATCTGGGGCTACACCTTC. The whole variable domain, filled in from reference TRBV18 and TRBJ1-2, reads NAGVMQNPRHLVRRRGQEARLRCSPMKGHSHVYWYRQLPEEGLKFMVYLQKENIIDESGMPKERFSAEFPKEGPSILRIQQVVRGDSAAYFCASSPYYRDRIWGYTFGSGTRLTVV.

The chain is built from TRBV6-1 and TRBJ1-1; D remains unclear. CDR1 and CDR2 from the germline V gene are MNHNS and SASEGT. The CDR3 runs to 15 residues. Trimming removed 1 base from V and 0 bases from J, with 9 bases in between. The CDR3 sequence: CASSEGPGMNTEAFF. The CDR3 DNA reads TGTGCCAGCAGTGAAGGCCCGGGTATGAACACTGAAGCTTTCTTT.

The chain is built from TRBV6-5 and TRBJ2-7; D gene uncertain. This CDR3 is built from 16 residues. Trimming stripped 2 bases from V and 7 bases from J, with 21 bases between. Germline V gives CDR1 MNHEY, CDR2 SVGAGI. The chain's CDR3 is CASSYDLRQVAREQYF. CDR3 DNA sequence: TGTGCCAGCAGTTACGACCTACGCCAGGTGGCTCGGGAGCAGTACTTC.

This clone was seen a single time. The chain links TRBV15 to TRBJ2-7; 8 nucleotides line up with TRBD2. V was pared by 5 bases and J by 4 bases, with 13 bases of the junction left unmatched. There are 16 residues in the CDR3. CDR1 is LNHNV and CDR2 is YYDKDF in the germline V gene (reference sequence). CDR3 residues: CATSEQTSALAYEQYF. As DNA, the CDR3 is TGTGCCACCAGCGAACAGACTAGCGCATTGGCTTACGAGCAGTACTTC.

The rearrangement links TRBV14 to TRBJ2-7; 8 nucleotides line up with TRBD2. Germline trimming cut 0 bases from V and 3 bases from J; bases unmatched to any gene: 10. The CDR3 totals 17 residues. Germline lookup yields CDR1 SGHDN and CDR2 FVKESK. For the CDR3, the DNA is TGTGCCAGCAGCCAAGATCTCCCTAGCGGGCCAAGCTACGAGCAGTACTTC. This encodes CASSQDLPSGPSYEQYF.

The rearrangement joins TRBV30 to TRBJ2-5; TRBD2 agrees at 7 bases. The tail of the sequence fits TRBJ2-7 better, so the J call may be wrong. Germline-derived CDR1 and CDR2 are GTSNPN and SVGIG (reference sequence). CDR3 length equals 14 residues. The CDR3 loop is CAWRGREREGEQYF. The CDR3 nucleotides are TGTGCCTGGAGGGGTAGGGAGCGGGAAGGCGAGCAGTACTTC.

The rearrangement joins TRBV13 to TRBJ1-1, with D maybe TRBD1 (6 bases). Germline-derived CDR1 and CDR2 are PRHDT and FYEKMQ (reference sequence). V was pared by 0 bases and J by 6 bases, with 17 bases between. There are 16 residues in the CDR3. CDR3 nucleotide sequence: TGTGCCAGCAGCTTAGGCTCCGACAGGCTTAGTGCTGAAGCTTTCTTT. It specifies CASSLGSDRLSAEAFF.

This chain links TRBV10-3 with TRBJ2-2; 14 bases fit TRBD2. The V gene end was trimmed by 1 base and the J gene end by 0 bases; junction bases not matched to a gene: 7. Per the germline V gene, CDR1 is ENHRY and CDR2 is SYGVKD. The CDR3 runs to 20 residues. CDR3 sequence (DNA): TGTGCCATCAGTGAGTTCCCGGGACTAGCGGGAGAGGCGAACACCGGGGAGCTGTTTTTT. Translated, it gives CAISEFPGLAGEANTGELFF.